Listed here are 3 T cell receptor beta chains from one sample, sequenced in a study of blood T cell repertoires in COVID-19. This table comes from immunoSEQ multiplex PCR, and its TCRdb copy is limited to in-frame clones, with some not included. The sample has a few hundred thousand clones, approximately 89% seen once. The sample taken for sequencing was peripheral blood. The source is a woman aged 40-49 years who had recovered from COVID-19.

The gene calls are TRBV5-4 and TRBJ1-6; 8 bases are shared with TRBD1. The CDR3 has 16 residues. CDR1 and CDR2 from the germline V gene are SGHNT and YYREEE (reference sequence). V lost 1 base and J lost 7; bases outside the gene matches: 7. As DNA, the CDR3 is TGTGCCAGCAGCTTGTACACAGGGGGTATCAATTCACCCCTCCACTTT. Its protein is CASSLYTGGINSPLHF.

The chain couples TRBV27 to TRBJ2-3; D gene ambiguous. The CDR3 is 15 residues long. Trimming removed 6 bases from V and 5 bases from J, with 18 bases in between. Germline V gene lookup returns CDR1 MNHEY and CDR2 SMNVEV (reference sequence). As DNA, the CDR3 is TGTGCCAGCAGAAGATCGGGTCTTTCGGGAGATACGCAGTATTTT. Amino acid sequence: CASRRSGLSGDTQYF.

The chain recombines TRBV19 with TRBJ2-5, with TRBD2 matching over 12 bases. CDR3 size: 18 residues. Germline V gene sequence: CDR1 LNHDA, CDR2 SQIVND (reference sequence). With 6 bases clipped from V and 2 bases from J, the junction kept 13 bases outside the gene matches. This CDR3 is CASSPRWLAGGPQETQYF. CDR3 DNA sequence: TGTGCCAGTAGCCCAAGGTGGCTAGCGGGAGGGCCGCAAGAGACCCAGTACTTC.